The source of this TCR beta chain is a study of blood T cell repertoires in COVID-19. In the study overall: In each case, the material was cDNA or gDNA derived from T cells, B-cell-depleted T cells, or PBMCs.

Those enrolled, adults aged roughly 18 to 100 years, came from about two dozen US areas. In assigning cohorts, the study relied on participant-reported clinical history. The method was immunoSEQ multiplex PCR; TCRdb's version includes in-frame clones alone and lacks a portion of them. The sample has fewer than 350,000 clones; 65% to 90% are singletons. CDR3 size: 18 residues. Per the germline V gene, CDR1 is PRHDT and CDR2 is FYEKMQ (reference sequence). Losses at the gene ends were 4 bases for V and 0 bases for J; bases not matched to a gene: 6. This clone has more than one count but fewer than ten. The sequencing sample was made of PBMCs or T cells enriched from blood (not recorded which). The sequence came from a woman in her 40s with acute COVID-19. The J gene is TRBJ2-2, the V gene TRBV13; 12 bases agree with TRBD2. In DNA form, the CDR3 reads TGTGCCAGCAGCTCGGAAAGGACTAGCGGGACGAACACCGGGGAGCTGTTTTTT. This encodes CASSSERTSGTNTGELFF.